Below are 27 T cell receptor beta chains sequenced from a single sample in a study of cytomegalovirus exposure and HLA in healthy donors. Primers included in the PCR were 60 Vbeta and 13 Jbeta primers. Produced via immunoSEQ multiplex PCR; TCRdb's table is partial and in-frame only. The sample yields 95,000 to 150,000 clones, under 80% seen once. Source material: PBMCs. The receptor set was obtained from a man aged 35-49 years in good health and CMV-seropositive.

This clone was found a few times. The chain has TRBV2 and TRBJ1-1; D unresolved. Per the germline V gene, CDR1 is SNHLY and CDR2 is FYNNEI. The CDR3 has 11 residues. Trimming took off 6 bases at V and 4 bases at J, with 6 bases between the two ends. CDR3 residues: CASSLSTEAFF. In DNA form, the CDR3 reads TGTGCCAGCAGCCTCAGCACTGAAGCTTTCTTT.

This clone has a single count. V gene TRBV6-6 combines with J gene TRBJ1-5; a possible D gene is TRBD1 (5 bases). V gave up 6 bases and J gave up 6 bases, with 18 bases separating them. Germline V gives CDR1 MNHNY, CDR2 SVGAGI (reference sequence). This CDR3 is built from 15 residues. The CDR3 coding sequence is TGTGCCAGCAGGGCCGGAAGGGGCAGATTTCAGCCCCAGCATTTT. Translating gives CASRAGRGRFQPQHF.

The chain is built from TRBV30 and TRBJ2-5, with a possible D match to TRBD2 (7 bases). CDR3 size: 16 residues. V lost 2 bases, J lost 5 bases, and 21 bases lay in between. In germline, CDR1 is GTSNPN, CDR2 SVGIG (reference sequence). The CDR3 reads CAWSHRGGAVVETQYF. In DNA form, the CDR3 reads TGTGCCTGGAGTCATAGGGGGGGGGCGGTCGTGGAGACCCAGTACTTC. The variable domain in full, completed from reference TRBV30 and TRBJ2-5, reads SQTIHQWPATLVQPVGSPLSLECTVEGTSNPNLYWYRQAAGRGLQLLFYSVGIGQISSEVPQNLSASRPQDRQFILSSKKLLLSDSGFYLCAWSHRGGAVVETQYFGPGTRLLVL.

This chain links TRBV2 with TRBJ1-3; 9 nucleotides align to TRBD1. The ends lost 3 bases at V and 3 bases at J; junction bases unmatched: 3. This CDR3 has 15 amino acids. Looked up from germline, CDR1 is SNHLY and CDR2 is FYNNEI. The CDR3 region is CASSDTGGHGNTIYF. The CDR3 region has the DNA TGTGCCAGCAGTGATACAGGGGGCCATGGAAACACCATATATTTT.

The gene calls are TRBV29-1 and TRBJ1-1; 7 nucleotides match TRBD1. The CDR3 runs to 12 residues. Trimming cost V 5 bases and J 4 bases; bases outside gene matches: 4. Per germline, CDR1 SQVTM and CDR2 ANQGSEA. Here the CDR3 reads CSVSTGRTEAFF. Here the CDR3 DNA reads TGCAGCGTTTCGACAGGGCGCACTGAAGCTTTCTTT.

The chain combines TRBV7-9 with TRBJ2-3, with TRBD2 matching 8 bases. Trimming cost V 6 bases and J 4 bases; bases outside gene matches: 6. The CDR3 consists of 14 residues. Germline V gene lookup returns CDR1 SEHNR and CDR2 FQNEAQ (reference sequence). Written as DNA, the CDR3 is TGTGCCAGCAGGCTTACACTAGCGGCAGATACGCAGTATTTT. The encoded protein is CASRLTLAADTQYF.

Here the CDR3 DNA reads TGTGCCAGCAGCTACAGGGGGTCCTACGAGCAGTACTTC. As protein: CASSYRGSYEQYF. The chain joins TRBV6-5 to TRBJ2-7, with 8 bases fitting TRBD1. This CDR3 has 13 residues. Germline-derived CDR1 and CDR2 are MNHEY and SVGAGI. The junction had 2 bases not matched to a gene; V was cut back by 6 bases and J by 1 base.

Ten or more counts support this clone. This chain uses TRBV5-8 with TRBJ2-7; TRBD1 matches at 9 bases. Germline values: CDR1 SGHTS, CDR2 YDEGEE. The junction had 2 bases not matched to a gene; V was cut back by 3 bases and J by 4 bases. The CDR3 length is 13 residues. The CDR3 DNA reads TGTGCCAGCAGCTCGGGACAGGGTTACGAGCAGTACTTC. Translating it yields CASSSGQGYEQYF.

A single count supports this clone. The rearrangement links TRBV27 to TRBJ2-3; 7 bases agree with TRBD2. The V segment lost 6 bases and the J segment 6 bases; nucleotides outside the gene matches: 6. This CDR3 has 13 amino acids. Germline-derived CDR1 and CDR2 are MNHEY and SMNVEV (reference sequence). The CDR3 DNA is TGTGCCAGCAGGGGAGGGGTTCGGGATACGCAGTATTTT. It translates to CASRGGVRDTQYF.

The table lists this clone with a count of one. CDR3 residues: CASSLSTGNEKLFF. CDR3 sequence (DNA): TGCGCCAGCAGCTTGAGTACCGGGAATGAAAAACTGTTTTTT. The V gene is TRBV5-1, the J gene TRBJ1-4; D is undetermined. The ends were cut back, 1 base at V and 5 bases at J, with 9 bases in the middle. Per the germline V gene, CDR1 is SGHRS and CDR2 is YFSETQ. This CDR3 region has 14 residues.

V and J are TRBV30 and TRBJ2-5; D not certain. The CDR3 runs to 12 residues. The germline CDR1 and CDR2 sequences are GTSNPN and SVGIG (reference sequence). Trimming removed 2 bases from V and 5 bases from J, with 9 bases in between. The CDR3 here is CAWSSIRETQYF. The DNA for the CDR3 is TGTGCCTGGAGTTCGATCCGGGAGACCCAGTACTTC. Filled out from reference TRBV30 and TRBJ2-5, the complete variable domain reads SQTIHQWPATLVQPVGSPLSLECTVEGTSNPNLYWYRQAAGRGLQLLFYSVGIGQISSEVPQNLSASRPQDRQFILSSKKLLLSDSGFYLCAWSSIRETQYFGPGTRLLVL.

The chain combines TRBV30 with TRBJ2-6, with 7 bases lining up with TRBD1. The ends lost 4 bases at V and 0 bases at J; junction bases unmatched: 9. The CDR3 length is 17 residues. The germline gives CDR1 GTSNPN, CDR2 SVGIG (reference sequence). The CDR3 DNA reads TGTGCCTGGACCGTCGACAGGGTGAGCTCTGGGGCCAACGTCCTGACTTTC. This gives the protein CAWTVDRVSSGANVLTF.

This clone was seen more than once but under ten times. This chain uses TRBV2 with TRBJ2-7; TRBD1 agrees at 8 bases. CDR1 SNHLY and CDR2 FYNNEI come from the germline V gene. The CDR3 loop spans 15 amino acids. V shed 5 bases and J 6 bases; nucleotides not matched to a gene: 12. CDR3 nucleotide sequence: TGTGCCAGCAGTCAAGGACAGGGTGAAGTCTCCGAGCAGTACTTC. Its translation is CASSQGQGEVSEQYF.

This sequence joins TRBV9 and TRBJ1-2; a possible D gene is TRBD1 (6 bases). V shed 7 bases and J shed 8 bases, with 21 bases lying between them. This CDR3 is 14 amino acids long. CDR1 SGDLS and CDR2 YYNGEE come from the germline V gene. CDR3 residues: CASAFGRGGRGYTF. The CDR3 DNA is TGTGCCAGCGCGTTTGGGAGGGGGGGAAGGGGCTACACCTTC.

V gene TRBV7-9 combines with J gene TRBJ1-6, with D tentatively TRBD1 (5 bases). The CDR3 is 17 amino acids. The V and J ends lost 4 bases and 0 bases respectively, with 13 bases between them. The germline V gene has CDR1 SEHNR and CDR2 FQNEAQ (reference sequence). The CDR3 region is CASSSYRSSSYNSPLHF. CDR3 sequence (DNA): TGTGCCAGCAGCTCCTACAGGTCGAGCTCCTATAATTCACCCCTCCACTTT.

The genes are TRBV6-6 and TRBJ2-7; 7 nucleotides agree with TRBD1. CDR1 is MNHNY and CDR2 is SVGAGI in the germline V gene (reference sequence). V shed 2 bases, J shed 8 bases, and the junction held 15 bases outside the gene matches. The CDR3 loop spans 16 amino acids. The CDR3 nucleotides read TGTGCCAGCAGTTACGGTCGTGGGACAGTCCCTTCCCAGCAGTACTTC. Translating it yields CASSYGRGTVPSQQYF.

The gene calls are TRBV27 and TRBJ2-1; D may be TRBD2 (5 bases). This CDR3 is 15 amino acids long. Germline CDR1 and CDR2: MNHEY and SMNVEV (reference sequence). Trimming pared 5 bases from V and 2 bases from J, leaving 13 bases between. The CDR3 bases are TGTGCCAGCAGTATCCGGGGTTCCCCCTACAATGAGCAGTTCTTC. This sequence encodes CASSIRGSPYNEQFF.

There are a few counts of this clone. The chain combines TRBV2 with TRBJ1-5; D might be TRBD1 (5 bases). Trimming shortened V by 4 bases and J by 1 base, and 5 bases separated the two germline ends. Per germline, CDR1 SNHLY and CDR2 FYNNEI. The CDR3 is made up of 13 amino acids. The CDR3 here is CASSGQSNQPQHF. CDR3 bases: TGTGCCAGCAGTGGACAGAGCAATCAGCCCCAGCATTTT.

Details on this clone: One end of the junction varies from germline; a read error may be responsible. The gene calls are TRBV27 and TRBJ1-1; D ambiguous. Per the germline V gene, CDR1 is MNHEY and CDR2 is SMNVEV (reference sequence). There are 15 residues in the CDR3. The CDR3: CASSLSSVVNTEAFF. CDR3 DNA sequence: TGTGCCAGCAGTCTATCCTCTGTCGTGAACACTGAAGCTTTCTTT.

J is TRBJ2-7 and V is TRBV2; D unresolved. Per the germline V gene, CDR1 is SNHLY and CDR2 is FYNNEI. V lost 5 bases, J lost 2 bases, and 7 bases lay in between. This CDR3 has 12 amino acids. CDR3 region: CASSSIAYEQYF. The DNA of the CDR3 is TGTGCCAGCAGTTCGATAGCCTACGAGCAGTACTTC.

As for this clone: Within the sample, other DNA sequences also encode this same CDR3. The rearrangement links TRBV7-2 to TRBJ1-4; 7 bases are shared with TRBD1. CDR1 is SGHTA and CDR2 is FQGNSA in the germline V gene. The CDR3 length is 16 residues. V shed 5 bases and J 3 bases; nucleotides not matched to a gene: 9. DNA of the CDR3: TGTGCCAGCAGCAGCCCGGTTCAGGGGGCTAATGAAAAACTGTTTTTT. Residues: CASSSPVQGANEKLFF.

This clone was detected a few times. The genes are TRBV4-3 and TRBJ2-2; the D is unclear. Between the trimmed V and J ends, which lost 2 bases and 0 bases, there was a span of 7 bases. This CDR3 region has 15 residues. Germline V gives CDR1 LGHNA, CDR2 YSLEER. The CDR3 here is CASSQFVSNTGELFF. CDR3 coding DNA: TGCGCCAGCAGCCAATTCGTTTCGAACACCGGGGAGCTGTTTTTT.

The CDR3 is CASSPRAGSQLYEQYF. CDR3 nucleotides: TGTGCCAGCAGCCCGCGGGCGGGTAGCCAACTCTACGAGCAGTACTTC. This chain joins TRBV7-9 and TRBJ2-7; tentative D call: TRBD2 (5 bases). The V end was cut by 5 bases, the J end by 3 bases, with 20 bases between. The CDR3 totals 16 residues. From germline, CDR1 is SEHNR and CDR2 FQNEAQ (reference sequence).

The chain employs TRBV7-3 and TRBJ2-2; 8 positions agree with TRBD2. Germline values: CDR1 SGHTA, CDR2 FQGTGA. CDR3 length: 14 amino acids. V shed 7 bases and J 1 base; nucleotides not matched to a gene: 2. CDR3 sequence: CASKLAVNTGELFF. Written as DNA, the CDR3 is TGTGCCAGCAAACTAGCGGTGAACACCGGGGAGCTGTTTTTT.

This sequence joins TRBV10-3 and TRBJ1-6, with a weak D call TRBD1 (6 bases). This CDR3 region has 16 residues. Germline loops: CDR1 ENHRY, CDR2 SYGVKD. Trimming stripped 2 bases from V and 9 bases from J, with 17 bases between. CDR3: CAISEAPGGKSSPLHF. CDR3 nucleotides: TGTGCCATCAGTGAGGCCCCGGGGGGCAAGAGTTCACCCCTCCACTTT.

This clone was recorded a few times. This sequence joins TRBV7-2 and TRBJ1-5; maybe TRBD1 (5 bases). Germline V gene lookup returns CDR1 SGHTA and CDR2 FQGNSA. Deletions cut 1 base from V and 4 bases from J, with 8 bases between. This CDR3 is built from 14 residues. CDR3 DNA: TGTGCCAGCAGCTTAGAGGGGCTTAATCAGCCCCAGCATTTT. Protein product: CASSLEGLNQPQHF.

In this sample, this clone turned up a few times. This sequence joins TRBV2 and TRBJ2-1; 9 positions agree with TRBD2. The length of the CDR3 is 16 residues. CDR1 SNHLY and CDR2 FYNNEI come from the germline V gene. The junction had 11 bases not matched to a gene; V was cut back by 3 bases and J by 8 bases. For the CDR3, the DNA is TGTGCCAGCAGTGAGGGGGCGGGAGGGGGAAGTGATGAGCAGTTCTTC. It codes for CASSEGAGGGSDEQFF.